These 4 T cell receptor beta chains share one sample of origin, sequenced in a study of T cells after yellow fever vaccination. TCRdb independently ran MiXCR on the 5' RACE reads; one entry per CDR3 protein. The sample yields 450,000 to 600,000 distinct CDR3 sequences, roughly a sixth seen once. The specimen comprised PBMCs, sampled 5 days after the first yellow fever vaccination. The receptors derive from a man between 18 and 35 years old who received the YFV17D yellow fever vaccine.

This clonotype was recorded a few times. The CDR3 reads CASSTIRDREDGYTF. The CDR3 nucleotides read TGTGCCAGCAGCACCATACGCGACAGGGAAGACGGCTACACCTTC. The rearrangement joins TRBV12-3 or TRBV12-4 to TRBJ1-2, with 7 nucleotides matching TRBD1. V gave up 6 bases and J gave up 8 bases; unmatched junction bases: 15. This CDR3 has 15 residues.

The chain has TRBV30 and TRBJ1-2; a weak D match, TRBD1 (6 bases). The germline gives CDR1 GTSNPN, CDR2 SVGIG (reference sequence). V was trimmed by 0 bases and J by 5 bases, leaving 10 bases between them. The CDR3 runs to 13 residues. The CDR3, as DNA: TGTGCCTGGAGTGTACAGGGAATATATGGCTACACCTTC. It specifies CAWSVQGIYGYTF.

This clonotype was detected many times. This chain joins TRBV12-3 or TRBV12-4 and TRBJ2-1; D tentatively reads TRBD1 or TRBD2 (7 bases each). This CDR3 has 16 amino acids. Trimming removed 5 bases at V and 7 bases at J, with 21 bases between. CDR3 amino acids: CASSQGGGGAQNEQFF. The CDR3 DNA reads TGTGCCAGCAGTCAAGGGGGCGGGGGCGCACAAAATGAGCAGTTCTTC.

This clonotype was detected a few times. The chain uses TRBV19 and TRBJ2-1; 8 bases agree with TRBD2. CDR1 is LNHDA and CDR2 is SQIVND in the germline V gene (reference sequence). Unmatched junction bases numbered 9, after V lost 3 bases and J lost 8 bases. The CDR3 is 15 residues long. CDR3 protein: CASSISGGRGDEQFF. The DNA for the CDR3 is TGTGCCAGTAGTATTTCGGGGGGGCGAGGCGATGAGCAGTTCTTC.